This TCR beta chain was documented in a study of blood T cells in healthy people across ages. General study findings and limits: Comparison with aged donors showed that long-lived donors had more naive CD4+ cells and higher diversity. Per million T cells, TCR beta diversity dropped about linearly as age rose.

Primers used in a second PCR of about 6 to 11 cycles were a sample-barcoded 5' primer and a J-beta primer mix. TCRdb independently ran MiXCR on the 5' RACE reads; one entry per CDR3 protein. The data hold 920,000 or so distinct CDR3 sequences, with 40% to 50% observed a single time. Turning to this clonotype: The antigen is unknown.

Peripheral blood was drawn, ten milliliters per donor. The CDR3 sequence is 14 residues long. Trimming cost V 5 bases and J 13 bases; bases outside gene matches: 13. Germline CDR1 reads LGHDT; CDR2 reads YNNKEL (reference sequence). This TCR came from a woman aged 55-75 years in good health. This chain links TRBV3-1 with TRBJ2-4, with TRBD2 matching over 8 bases. The material sequenced was blood. The CDR3 nucleotides are TGTGCCAGCAGCTATAGCGGGAAGCGTCGGGAGCAGTACTTC. As protein: CASSYSGKRREQYF.